This TCR beta chain came from a study of CD8 T cells in Susac syndrome. Reverse transcription of about 0.5 to 1 ug RNA used random hexamers. A multiplex approach, immunoSEQ multiplex PCR, amplified TCR beta CDR3 across 54 Vbeta and 13 Jbeta. TCRdb re-derived calls from the immunoSEQ multiplex PCR reads in MiXCR, one entry per CDR3 protein. Of about 160,000 distinct CDR3 sequences listed, roughly 93% are singletons. The clonotype was recovered from a human donor in good health. Source material: CD4+ T cells from PBMCs.

DNA of the CDR3: TGTGCCAGCAGTGAGGGCAGGGGGGTTAACGAGCAGTACTTC. The encoded protein is CASSEGRGVNEQYF. The V and J genes are TRBV2 and TRBJ2-7, with D perhaps matching TRBD1 (7 bases). Trimming took off 3 bases at V and 5 bases at J, with 14 bases between the two ends. Germline assignment: CDR1 SNHLY and CDR2 FYNNEI. The CDR3 runs to 14 residues.